The 21 T cell receptor beta chains presented below share a single source sample, sequenced in a study of Ad26.COV2.S vaccination and SARS-CoV-2 variants. Treatment reported: 15 to 20 received Ad26.COV2.S at low or high dose, single or two shots; 5 received placebo; per-sample allocation not given. Specimens were obtained on day 63 following the first vaccine or placebo injection. Profiled with immunoSEQ multiplex PCR; TCRdb holds only in-frame clones, not every one. The data contain approximately 410,000 clones, about 90% of them singletons. Sample: peripheral blood, taken in a trial of Ad26.COV2.S vaccine versus placebo. Receptors originate from a person between 18 and 65 years old who received the Ad26.COV2.S COVID-19 vaccine or a placebo.

This chain uses TRBV6-5 with TRBJ1-2; tentatively, D is TRBD1 (5 bases). V was shortened by 0 bases and J by 3 bases, with 14 bases between the two germline ends. Germline V CDR1 and CDR2: MNHEY, SVGAGI. CDR3 size: 16 residues. DNA of the CDR3: TGTGCCAGCAGTTACTCGTTTGACCTGGGGGACTATGGCTACACCTTC. This gives the protein CASSYSFDLGDYGYTF.

Only one count was recorded for this clone. This sequence joins TRBV5-8 and TRBJ2-2, with D maybe TRBD1 (5 bases). The ends were cut back, 1 base at V and 1 base at J, with 11 bases in the middle. Per germline, CDR1 SGHTS and CDR2 YDEGEE. CDR3 length equals 16 residues. CDR3: CASSLSPGWNTGELFF. CDR3 sequence (DNA): TGTGCCAGCAGCTTGAGTCCAGGGTGGAACACCGGGGAGCTGTTTTTT.

The CDR3 DNA follows: TGTGCCAGCAGTTACTCGAGACTAGCTGAACCCGGGGAGCTGTTTTTT. It translates to CASSYSRLAEPGELFF. The rearrangement joins TRBV6-2 or TRBV6-3 to TRBJ2-2; 7 positions match TRBD2. V trimming: 0 bases; J trimming: 6 bases; junction bases outside the gene matches: 7. CDR1 and CDR2 (germline): MNHEY, SVGEGT. The CDR3 consists of 16 residues.

CDR3 region: CASSEIYSYNEQFF. The CDR3 DNA follows: TGTGCCAGCAGTGAAATCTACTCCTACAATGAGCAGTTCTTC. This chain joins TRBV2 and TRBJ2-1; D remains ambiguous. Germline V gene lookup returns CDR1 SNHLY and CDR2 FYNNEI. With 2 bases removed from V and 0 bases from J, the gap between germline ends came to 5 bases. This CDR3 has 14 amino acids.

The gene calls are TRBV27 and TRBJ1-1, with 10 bases lining up with TRBD1. The V gene's germline CDR1 is MNHEY and CDR2 SMNVEV (reference sequence). The CDR3 spans 15 residues. V was pared by 6 bases and J by 1 base, with 5 bases of the junction left unmatched. CDR3 region: CASRGQGRGNTEAFF. The CDR3 nucleotides are TGTGCCAGCAGGGGACAGGGGAGAGGGAACACTGAAGCTTTCTTT.

The chain couples TRBV5-1 to TRBJ2-1; 13 bases fit TRBD2. Germline assignment: CDR1 SGHRS and CDR2 YFSETQ. Losses at the gene ends were 4 bases for V and 8 bases for J; bases not matched to a gene: 6. This CDR3 is 15 amino acids long. CDR3 amino acids: CASSPGLAGRYEQFF. As DNA, the CDR3 is TGCGCCAGCAGCCCGGGACTAGCGGGGAGGTATGAGCAGTTCTTC.

The rearrangement links TRBV2 to TRBJ2-5, with 8 bases matching TRBD2. CDR3 length equals 12 residues. The germline V gene has CDR1 SNHLY and CDR2 FYNNEI. Trimming cost V 11 bases and J 5 bases; bases outside gene matches: 7. CDR3 in amino acids: CAGAGALETQYF. The CDR3 DNA reads as TGTGCCGGAGCGGGGGCACTGGAGACCCAGTACTTC.

The CDR3 nucleotides read TGTGCCAGCACCAGACAGGGAAGCGTCCCTTACACCGGGGAGCTGTTTTTT. Protein: CASTRQGSVPYTGELFF. The chain links TRBV5-4 to TRBJ2-2, with 7 positions matching TRBD1. The J segment lost 3 bases and the V segment lost 6 bases, leaving 14 bases of the junction unmatched. This CDR3 spans 17 amino acids. The V gene's germline CDR1 is SGHNT and CDR2 YYREEE (reference sequence).

The rearrangement joins TRBV5-5 to TRBJ1-6; no definite D call. The germline CDR1 and CDR2 sequences are SGHKS and YYEKEE (reference sequence). CDR3 length equals 14 residues. Trimming shortened V by 1 base and J by 3 bases, and 5 bases separated the two germline ends. CDR3 bases: TGTGCCAGCAGCTTGAGGCTCTATAATTCACCCCTCCACTTT. Translating gives CASSLRLYNSPLHF.

V gene TRBV11-2 combines with J gene TRBJ2-5; maybe TRBD2 (6 bases). Per the germline V gene, CDR1 is SGHAT and CDR2 is FQNNGV. V was clipped by 5 bases and J by 1 base, with 14 bases between them. The CDR3 has 15 amino acids. Here the CDR3 reads CASSHIGRSQETQYF. The CDR3 coding sequence is TGTGCCAGCAGCCACATCGGGAGATCCCAAGAGACCCAGTACTTC.

The chain combines TRBV7-9 with TRBJ2-3; perhaps TRBD1 as D (5 bases). The CDR3 is 15 residues long. Germline CDR1 SEHNR, CDR2 FQNEAQ (reference sequence). V was shortened by 5 bases and J by 4 bases, with 16 bases between the two germline ends. CDR3 in amino acids: CASSLRQGAADTQYF. The CDR3 DNA follows: TGTGCCAGCAGCCTGAGGCAGGGTGCGGCAGATACGCAGTATTTT.

V and J are TRBV29-1 and TRBJ1-2, with D perhaps TRBD1 (5 bases). The ends were cut back, 2 bases at V and 3 bases at J, with 13 bases in the middle. Per the germline V gene, CDR1 is SQVTM and CDR2 is ANQGSEA. The CDR3 is made up of 14 amino acids. CDR3 in amino acids: CSVEPPGNYYGYTF. The CDR3 DNA follows: TGCAGCGTTGAACCTCCAGGGAACTACTATGGCTACACCTTC.

The chain employs TRBV29-1 and TRBJ2-3; 12 bases match TRBD2. The V and J ends lost 8 bases and 6 bases, in that order; junction bases with no gene match: 3. CDR3 length: 12 residues. From germline, CDR1 is SQVTM and CDR2 ANQGSEA. The CDR3 DNA reads TGCAGCATGGGACTAGCGGGTGATACGCAGTATTTT. Its protein is CSMGLAGDTQYF.

This clone was counted once. This chain connects TRBV5-5 to TRBJ2-7; TRBD1 matches at 7 bases. CDR3 length: 15 residues. CDR1 and CDR2 (germline): SGHKS, YYEKEE (reference sequence). The ends lost 2 bases at V and 2 bases at J; junction bases unmatched: 7. The CDR3 is CASSFSGTAPYEQYF. Written as DNA, the CDR3 is TGTGCCAGCAGCTTTTCCGGGACAGCCCCCTACGAGCAGTACTTC.

This rearrangement joins TRBV29-1 to TRBJ2-1; maybe TRBD1 (6 bases). The ends were cut back, 6 bases at V and 5 bases at J, with 14 bases in the middle. This CDR3 has 13 amino acids. From germline, CDR1 is SQVTM and CDR2 ANQGSEA. CDR3 loop: CSVSRGKNNEQFF. In DNA, the CDR3 is TGCAGCGTATCGAGGGGGAAGAACAATGAGCAGTTCTTC.

This chain uses TRBV28 with TRBJ1-2, with TRBD1 identical over 9 bases. The CDR3 consists of 14 residues. The germline V gene encodes CDR1 MDHEN and CDR2 SYDVKM. V trimming: 2 bases; J trimming: 8 bases; junction bases outside the gene matches: 6. The CDR3 sequence is CASSLNDRGKGYTF. DNA of the CDR3: TGTGCCAGCAGTTTAAACGACAGGGGGAAAGGCTACACCTTC.

This chain joins TRBV4-1 and TRBJ1-6, with D possibly matching TRBD1 (5 bases). Germline loops: CDR1 MGHRA, CDR2 YSYEKL. V was clipped by 7 bases and J by 13 bases, with 23 bases between them. The CDR3 is 15 residues long. CDR3 DNA: TGCGCCAGCAAATTTTATTGGGGCTCCCTTCACCCCCTCCACTTT. Translated: CASKFYWGSLHPLHF.

The J gene is TRBJ1-1, the V gene TRBV7-9; weak D call: TRBD1 (5 bases). The CDR3 is 12 residues long. CDR1 is SEHNR and CDR2 is FQNEAQ in the germline V gene (reference sequence). Trimming stripped 5 bases from V and 6 bases from J, with 10 bases between. The CDR3 DNA reads TGTGCCAGCAGCCGGGACTTCCCTGAAGCTTTCTTT. Translation gives CASSRDFPEAFF.

The V and J genes are TRBV7-9 and TRBJ1-5, with TRBD1 as a possible D gene (5 bases). The germline CDR1 and CDR2 sequences are SEHNR and FQNEAQ (reference sequence). The CDR3 is 16 amino acids. Trimming shortened V by 1 base and J by 5 bases, and 15 bases separated the two germline ends. The chain's CDR3 is CASSLGFDSGYQPQHF. In DNA, the CDR3 is TGTGCCAGCAGCTTAGGGTTTGACAGTGGCTATCAGCCCCAGCATTTT.

The rearrangement joins TRBV11-2 to TRBJ1-4; maybe TRBD1 (5 bases). V lost 5 bases to trimming and J lost 8 bases, with 21 bases between them. The CDR3 sequence is 16 residues long. From germline, CDR1 is SGHAT and CDR2 FQNNGV. CDR3: CASSGLRRGSEEKLFF. Here the CDR3 DNA reads TGTGCCAGCAGCGGCCTCAGGCGGGGCAGCGAGGAAAAACTGTTTTTT.

This chain uses TRBV11-2 with TRBJ2-1; the match to TRBD1 covers 11 bases. V trimming: 4 bases; J trimming: 8 bases; junction bases outside the gene matches: 10. The CDR3 is 16 residues long. The V gene's germline CDR1 is SGHAT and CDR2 FQNNGV. CDR3 nucleotides: TGTGCCAGCAGCTCCTCCGGGACAGGGGGTATAGATGAGCAGTTCTTC. It yields the protein CASSSSGTGGIDEQFF.